This is a list of T cell receptor beta chains from one sample in a study of T cells in Graves' hyperthyroidism and ophthalmopathy. MiXCR was run by TCRdb on the multiplex PCR reads, yielding one entry per CDR3 protein. The sample records roughly 530,000 distinct CDR3 sequences, roughly a sixth being singletons. What was sequenced was blood. The receptor source for this set is a woman under 30 with Graves' ophthalmopathy. Both conserved end residues are trimmed from each CDR3.

V,length,J,CDR3
TRBV7-9,12,TRBJ2-7,ASSSGTGNYEQY
TRBV6-5,14,TRBJ1-6,ASSYPDHQGNSPLH
TRBV29-1,11,TRBJ1-6,RVRQGIGTPLH
TRBV6-2/TRBV6-3,12,TRBJ1-5,ASSRQGDGQPQH
TRBV7-2,12,TRBJ2-7,ASSLDQGSYEQY
TRBV7-6,11,TRBJ2-7,ASSSAPRNEQH
TRBV20-1,16,TRBJ2-3,SAKSLTSGDTSTDTQY
TRBV7-9,9,TRBJ1-1,ASSEVTEAF
TRBV29-1,10,TRBJ1-1,SVDSGRTEAF
TRBV27,15,TRBJ1-1,ASSWPSTGPGQGEAF
TRBV28,12,TRBJ2-2,ASREGRNTGELF
TRBV9,12,TRBJ2-1,ASSVGTSVDEQF
TRBV5-1,13,TRBJ2-4,ASSLDTGRGGIQY
TRBV30,13,TRBJ2-5,AWRSDRGRIETQY